This paragraph reports one T cell receptor (beta chain). The data were obtained in a study of blood T cell repertoires in COVID-19. Study-level information: Spain, Italy and the United States supplied samples that represented acute and convalescent COVID-19. From T cells, B-cell-depleted T cells, or PBMCs came the material, which was cDNA or gDNA.

The CDR3 has 13 amino acids. The V and J ends lost 4 bases and 6 bases, in that order; junction bases with no gene match: 3. Germline-derived CDR1 and CDR2 are SGHRS and YFSETQ. Under the authors' procedure: It was from reference gene primer amplification that nucleated cell counts were estimated. TCRdb's table, derived via immunoSEQ multiplex PCR, lists solely in-frame clones and lacks some. From that table come the V and J calls and clone size; the DNA was used to work out D and trimming. The sample carries roughly 150,000 clones, around 92% recorded once. The receptor was isolated from a man aged 55 to 69 with acute or convalescent COVID-19. The specimen sequenced was peripheral blood. The chain uses TRBV5-1 and TRBJ2-2, with 7 bases lining up with TRBD1. The CDR3 is CASSTGTAGELFF. The CDR3 coding sequence is TGCGCCAGCAGCACGGGGACAGCCGGGGAGCTGTTTTTT. The entire variable domain, with the rest obtained from reference TRBV5-1 and TRBJ2-2, is as follows: KAGVTQTPRYLIKTRGQQVTLSCSPISGHRSVSWYQQTPGQGLQFLFEYFSETQRNKGNFPGRFSGRQFSNSRSEMNVSTLELGDSALYLCASSTGTAGELFFGEGSRLTVL.